The next 28 T cell receptor beta chains were all read from a single sample in a study of blood T cells in healthy people across ages. A J-beta primer mix and a sample-barcoded 5' primer were used in a second PCR of about 7 to 11 cycles. TCRdb reanalysed the 5' RACE reads using MiXCR and keeps one entry per CDR3 protein. The sample records around 1,700,000 distinct CDR3 sequences, under 30% being singletons. The sample comprised blood. These receptors were taken from a woman aged 25-40 years in good health.

In this sample, this clonotype turned up a few times. The chain recombines TRBV10-2 with TRBJ2-2; TRBD1 is a possible D gene (5 bases). The V and J ends lost 7 bases and 7 bases respectively, with 10 bases between them. CDR1 and CDR2 (germline): WSHSY, SAAADI. The CDR3 is made up of 12 amino acids. CDR3 amino acids: CASKGRFGELFF. The CDR3 DNA reads TGCGCCAGCAAGGGGCGGTTCGGGGAGCTGTTTTTT.

This chain links TRBV30 with TRBJ2-1, with TRBD2 as a possible D gene (6 bases). Germline CDR1 and CDR2: GTSNPN and SVGIG (reference sequence). The CDR3 loop spans 12 amino acids. V lost 2 bases and J lost 6, with 8 bases in between. In DNA, the CDR3 is TGTGCCTGGAGTAACGGGGGCAATGAGCAGTTCTTC. Amino acids: CAWSNGGNEQFF.

This rearrangement joins TRBV20-1 to TRBJ2-2, with D perhaps matching TRBD1 (5 bases). V was trimmed by 1 base and J by 0 bases, leaving 6 bases between them. Germline lookup yields CDR1 DFQATT and CDR2 SNEGSKA (reference sequence). This CDR3 has 14 residues. The CDR3 reads CSARGQSNTGELFF. The CDR3 coding sequence is TGCAGTGCTAGAGGACAGTCGAACACCGGGGAGCTGTTTTTT.

This clonotype turned up a few times. V is TRBV7-2 and J is TRBJ2-5; no reliable D call. With 10 bases removed from V and 5 bases from J, the gap between germline ends came to 11 bases. This CDR3 comprises 11 residues. CDR1 and CDR2 from the germline V gene are SGHTA and FQGNSA. CDR3: CATLSAETQYF. DNA for the CDR3: TGTGCCACCCTGAGCGCCGAGACCCAGTACTTC.

This clonotype was recorded many times. The rearrangement links TRBV21-1 to TRBJ2-7; the table gives TRBD1 as D, unverified against the DNA. TRBV21-1 is a pseudogene. The CDR3 is 15 amino acids. CDR3 amino acids: CASSSTGGRAYEQYF. The CDR3 bases are TGTGCCAGCAGCTCGACAGGGGGTCGAGCCTACGAGCAGTACTTC.

This clonotype was seen more than once but under ten times. This rearrangement joins TRBV12-5 to TRBJ2-1, with D perhaps TRBD2 (5 bases). V was cut by 7 bases and J by 4 bases, with 11 bases left in between. The CDR3 spans 13 residues. Germline loops: CDR1 LGHNT, CDR2 FRNRAP. The DNA for the CDR3 is TGTGCTAGTGCCCCGGACTTTTACAATGAGCAGTTCTTC. This codes for CASAPDFYNEQFF.

Comments on this clonotype: An end of the junction differs from the germline gene, which may be a read error. The rearrangement uses TRBV20-1 and TRBJ2-5; perhaps TRBD2 as D (6 bases). Germline lookup yields CDR1 DFQATT and CDR2 SNEGSKA (reference sequence). The CDR3 is made up of 15 amino acids. As DNA, the CDR3 is TGCAGTACTAGAGAAGGCGGGGCGGCATCAGGGACCCAGTACTTC. Amino acid sequence: CSTREGGAASGTQYF.

In its sample, this clonotype was seen a few times. The J gene is TRBJ2-7, the V gene TRBV29-1, with 10 nucleotides matching TRBD2. V shed 7 bases and J 3 bases; nucleotides not matched to a gene: 9. The germline CDR1 and CDR2 sequences are SQVTM and ANQGSEA. The CDR3 is made up of 14 amino acids. Here the CDR3 reads CSESLAGIGYEQYF. In nucleotides, the CDR3 is TGCAGCGAGTCACTAGCGGGAATCGGCTACGAGCAGTACTTC.

This clonotype was detected only a few times. The genes are TRBV7-6 and TRBJ1-2; D is ambiguous. Deletions cut 1 base from V and 4 bases from J, with 7 bases between. The germline V gene has CDR1 SGHVS and CDR2 FNYEAQ. This CDR3 has 13 residues. CDR3 coding DNA: TGTGCCAGCAGCTTAGAGGTTTCCTATGGCTACACCTTC. It encodes CASSLEVSYGYTF.

The sample holds many counts of this clonotype. The CDR3 region is CASSYDFPTGVGYGYTF. The DNA for the CDR3 is TGTGCCAGCAGTTACGATTTCCCGACAGGGGTTGGTTATGGCTACACCTTC. The V call is TRBV6-6, the J call TRBJ1-2; the match to TRBD1 covers 8 bases. Germline V gene data show CDR1 as MNHNY and CDR2 as SVGAGI (reference sequence). The CDR3 is 17 residues long. V lost 2 bases, J lost 5 bases, and 13 bases stayed unmatched.

This clonotype turned up a few times. The J gene is TRBJ2-7, the V gene TRBV10-3, with D perhaps matching TRBD2 (6 bases). The CDR3 consists of 14 residues. The germline gives CDR1 ENHRY, CDR2 SYGVKD. V was cut by 6 bases and J by 3 bases, with 15 bases left in between. CDR3 loop: CAIREGGVRYEQYF. CDR3 sequence (DNA): TGTGCCATCAGGGAAGGAGGGGTTCGCTACGAGCAGTACTTC.

Details on this clonotype: This may arise from a read error, as a much more abundant clone is one base away. The genes are TRBV5-1 and TRBJ2-5, with 8 bases identical to TRBD2. Germline V gene lookup returns CDR1 SGHRS and CDR2 YFSETQ. The CDR3 has 15 amino acids. The CDR3 sequence is CASSLGAGVQETQDF. The CDR3 DNA follows: TGCGCCAGCAGCTTGGGAGCGGGGGTACAAGAGACCCAGGACTTC.

This clonotype has a count of ten or more. In DNA, the CDR3 is TGTGCCAGCAGTCCCGGGACAGCGAGCACCTATAATTCACCCCTCCACTTT. As protein: CASSPGTASTYNSPLHF. The chain has TRBV6-5 and TRBJ1-6, with 7 bases identical to TRBD1. Per germline, CDR1 MNHEY and CDR2 SVGAGI. The CDR3 has 17 amino acids. J was trimmed by 2 bases and V by 5 bases; bases with no gene match: 9.

On this clonotype itself: A much more abundant neighbour one base away suggests this may be a read error. This chain links TRBV4-3 with TRBJ2-7; TRBD1 matches at 7 bases. CDR3 length equals 15 residues. Trimming took 0 bases from V and 3 from J; bases not matched to a gene: 5. Germline V gene data show CDR1 as LGHNA and CDR2 as YSLEER. The CDR3 sequence is CASSQERQGYYEQYF. CDR3 DNA: TGCGCCAGCAGCCAAGAGAGACAGGGATACTACGAGCAGTACTTC.

The gene calls are TRBV5-4 and TRBJ2-1; tentatively, D is TRBD2 (5 bases). The CDR3 loop spans 16 amino acids. The V and J ends lost 4 bases and 7 bases respectively, with 21 bases between them. Germline-derived CDR1 and CDR2 are SGHNT and YYREEE (reference sequence). DNA of the CDR3: TGTGCCAGCAGCCTCGGAGGACCGGCCCTGGGGAATGAGCAGTTCTTC. It encodes CASSLGGPALGNEQFF.

The genes are TRBV7-9 and TRBJ2-3; D is unresolved. The germline V gene encodes CDR1 SEHNR and CDR2 FQNEAQ (reference sequence). V was trimmed by 10 bases and J by 0 bases, leaving 11 bases between them. This CDR3 comprises 13 residues. The chain's CDR3 is CATEAQSTDTQYF. CDR3 DNA: TGTGCCACCGAGGCGCAGAGCACAGATACGCAGTATTTT.

In this sample, this clonotype turned up a few times. DNA for the CDR3: TGTGCCAGCAGCTTAGCAGGGACACCGAATTCACCCCTCCACTTT. It yields the protein CASSLAGTPNSPLHF. The V and J genes are TRBV7-9 and TRBJ1-6, with D maybe TRBD1 (6 bases). Trimming shortened V by 0 bases and J by 7 bases, and 10 bases separated the two germline ends. The CDR3 length is 15 residues. Germline CDR1 SEHNR, CDR2 FQNEAQ (reference sequence). The full variable domain, with the rest looked up from reference TRBV7-9 and TRBJ1-6, is DTGVSQNPRHKITKRGQNVTFRCDPISEHNRLYWYRQTLGQGPEFLTYFQNEAQLEKSRLLSDRFSAERPKGSFSTLEIQRTEQGDSAMYLCASSLAGTPNSPLHFGNGTRLTVT.

This clonotype has a handful of counts. Germline is not matched at one junction end, which may reflect a read error. The chain is built from TRBV11-2 and TRBJ2-7; D unresolved. The CDR3 is made up of 14 amino acids. Germline V lookup: CDR1 SGHAT, CDR2 FQNNGV. For the CDR3, the DNA is TGTGCCAGCAGCTTAGGCGGAATCTCCCACGAGCAGTACTTC. It translates to CASSLGGISHEQYF.

The rearrangement links TRBV7-9 to TRBJ2-3; a possible D gene is TRBD1 (6 bases). The CDR3 is made up of 12 amino acids. Trimming removed 3 bases from V and 9 bases from J, with 10 bases in between. CDR1 is SEHNR and CDR2 is FQNEAQ in the germline V gene (reference sequence). The CDR3 coding sequence is TGTGCCAGCAGCTTCTCGGGACAAACGCAGTATTTT. This codes for CASSFSGQTQYF.

This clonotype was detected ten times or more. CDR3 loop: CASSLAAGFYNEQFF. As DNA, the CDR3 is TGTGCCAGCAGCTTAGCGGCGGGGTTCTACAATGAGCAGTTCTTC. The genes are TRBV11-2 and TRBJ2-1; tentatively, D is TRBD2 (6 bases). This CDR3 spans 15 amino acids. From germline, CDR1 is SGHAT and CDR2 FQNNGV. The V gene lost 1 base and the J gene lost 3 bases, with 10 bases spanning the gap. The whole variable domain, filled in from reference TRBV11-2 and TRBJ2-1, reads EAGVAQSPRYKIIEKRQSVAFWCNPISGHATLYWYQQILGQGPKLLIQFQNNGVVDDSQLPKDRFSAERLKGVDSTLKIQPAKLEDSAVYLCASSLAAGFYNEQFFGPGTRLTVL.

The chain employs TRBV2 and TRBJ2-1, with a possible D match to TRBD1 (5 bases). V gave up 7 bases and J gave up 12 bases, with 13 bases separating them. The CDR3 consists of 11 residues. The germline CDR1 and CDR2 sequences are SNHLY and FYNNEI. This CDR3 reads CASKGLGLQFF. The CDR3 nucleotides are TGTGCCAGCAAGGGGTTGGGGCTGCAGTTCTTC.

There are a few counts of this clonotype. The V and J genes are TRBV15 and TRBJ1-5, with D perhaps matching TRBD1 (5 bases). This CDR3 is 15 amino acids long. From germline, CDR1 is LNHNV and CDR2 YYDKDF (reference sequence). V lost 0 bases to trimming and J lost 2 bases, with 8 bases between them. The CDR3 loop reads CATSRDGAGNQPQHF. The DNA of the CDR3 is TGTGCCACCAGCAGAGATGGGGCAGGCAATCAGCCCCAGCATTTT.

In its sample, this clonotype was seen many times. The rearrangement uses TRBV29-1 and TRBJ2-1; the D is unclear. This CDR3 is 13 amino acids long. V was trimmed by 0 bases and J by 7 bases, leaving 10 bases between them. CDR1 is SQVTM, CDR2 ANQGSEA, per germline. The CDR3 protein is CSVEDNYKNEQFF. For the CDR3, the DNA is TGCAGCGTTGAAGATAATTATAAGAATGAGCAGTTCTTC.

V gene TRBV27 combines with J gene TRBJ1-4, with 7 positions matching TRBD1. Germline V gene data show CDR1 as MNHEY and CDR2 as SMNVEV (reference sequence). The CDR3 spans 15 residues. V shed 1 base, J shed 5 bases, and the junction held 4 bases outside the gene matches. In nucleotides, the CDR3 is TGTGCCAGCAGTTTATACCAGGGGGAGAATGAAAAACTGTTTTTT. Translating it yields CASSLYQGENEKLFF. Filled out from reference TRBV27 and TRBJ1-4, the complete variable domain reads EAQVTQNPRYLITVTGKKLTVTCSQNMNHEYMSWYRQDPGLGLRQIYYSMNVEVTDKGDVPEGYKVSRKEKRNFPLILESPSPNQTSLYFCASSLYQGENEKLFFGSGTQLSVL.

The chain links TRBV18 to TRBJ1-2; D possibly corresponds to TRBD1 (5 bases). CDR1 and CDR2 from the germline V gene are KGHSH and LQKENI. The CDR3 totals 14 residues. DNA for the CDR3: TGTGTCAGTATTTTACAGGCTCCCCAGGATGGCTACACCTTC. It codes for CVSILQAPQDGYTF.

This clonotype was found many times. The chain's CDR3 is CASTRDGQETQYF. CDR3 nucleotides: TGTGCCAGCACCAGGGACGGCCAAGAGACCCAGTACTTC. This chain uses TRBV5-5 with TRBJ2-5, with D perhaps TRBD1 or TRBD2 (5 bases each). V was clipped by 6 bases and J by 1 base, with 10 bases between them. The CDR3 has 13 residues. From germline, CDR1 is SGHKS and CDR2 YYEKEE (reference sequence).

There are a few counts of this clonotype. CDR3 protein: CASNRGANYNEQFF. As DNA, the CDR3 is TGTGCCAGCAACCGCGGAGCGAACTACAATGAGCAGTTCTTC. The V gene is TRBV11-2, the J gene TRBJ2-1; no clear D. Trimming left V 7 bases short and J 3 bases short, with 13 bases between. The CDR3 runs to 14 residues. CDR1 and CDR2 (germline): SGHAT, FQNNGV.

The V and J genes are TRBV29-1 and TRBJ2-1; 9 bases match TRBD2. The better agreement between TRBJ2-7 and the DNA end casts doubt on the J call. CDR3 length: 14 amino acids. The germline gives CDR1 SQVTM, CDR2 ANQGSEA. CDR3 DNA sequence: TGCAGCGTTTTAGCGGGGGATACCTACAATGAGCAGTACTTC. Residues: CSVLAGDTYNEQYF.